The next 28 T cell receptor beta chains were all read from a single sample in a study of blood T cells in healthy people across ages. A second PCR of about 6 to 12 cycles used a sample-barcoded 5' primer and a J-beta primer mix. TCRdb processed the 5' RACE reads anew with MiXCR; each CDR3 protein has one entry. The sample has 800,000 to 950,000 distinct CDR3 sequences, just under 30% seen once. The same sample was also used in a study of T cells of mothers and their children.

Source material: blood. The receptor source for this set is a woman between 40 and 55 years old in good health.

This clonotype was recorded a few times. A read error may produce the germline difference seen at one junction end. The CDR3 DNA follows: TGTGCCAACAGTTACTCCGGACAGGGGGCGGGAGGAAACACCATATATTTT. This codes for CANSYSGQGAGGNTIYF. J is TRBJ1-3 and V is TRBV6-5; 11 bases align to TRBD1. Germline V gives CDR1 MNHEY, CDR2 SVGAGI. The CDR3 contains 17 residues.

In its sample, this clonotype was seen a few times. The rearrangement links TRBV12-3 or TRBV12-4 to TRBJ1-4, with 8 positions matching TRBD1. J was trimmed by 6 bases and V by 3 bases; bases with no gene match: 3. This CDR3 contains 14 residues. CDR3 coding DNA: TGTGCCAGCAGTTTGGTGGGACAGGATGAAAAACTGTTTTTT. It is translated as CASSLVGQDEKLFF.

In regard to this clonotype: A much larger clone lies one base from this, so it may be a read error. The rearrangement joins TRBV7-3 to TRBJ2-1, with D perhaps TRBD2 (7 bases). The closer fit of TRBJ2-7 to the DNA end suggests the J call may be wrong. The CDR3 sequence is 15 residues long. CDR1 and CDR2 from the germline V gene are SGHTA and FQGTGA. The DNA for the CDR3 is TGTGCCAGCAGCTTTAGGGGGGGCTCCTACAATGAGCAGTACTTC. Translation: CASSFRGGSYNEQYF.

Details on this clonotype: A read error may account for a junction end that differs from germline. The chain has TRBV12-3 or TRBV12-4 and TRBJ2-3; 8 bases match TRBD1. The CDR3 runs 15 residues. The CDR3 sequence: CASSSSAGTGDAQYF. CDR3 sequence (DNA): TGTGCCAGCAGTTCATCGGCGGGGACAGGAGATGCGCAGTATTTT.

In its sample, this clonotype was seen a few times. The chain links TRBV5-6 to TRBJ1-6; the D gene is possibly TRBD1 (5 bases). In germline, CDR1 is SGHDT, CDR2 YYEEEE. The CDR3 totals 16 residues. V gave up 3 bases and J gave up 0 bases, with 10 bases separating them. DNA of the CDR3: TGTGCCAGCAGCTCGCGGGGGGACTCCTATAATTCACCCCTCCACTTT. This encodes CASSSRGDSYNSPLHF.

The genes are TRBV6-2 or TRBV6-3 and TRBJ2-6, with D hard to call. The V gene lost 7 bases and the J gene lost 1 base, with 17 bases spanning the gap. Germline values: CDR1 MNHEY, CDR2 SVGEGT. CDR3 length: 17 amino acids. CDR3 sequence: CASTRHQRRSGANVLTF. The CDR3 DNA reads TGTGCCAGCACCCGACATCAACGGAGATCTGGGGCCAACGTCCTGACTTTC.

Remarks on this clonotype: The junction departs from the called germline gene at one end, perhaps through a read error. This sequence joins TRBV12-3 or TRBV12-4 and TRBJ2-7; TRBD1 agrees at 8 bases. The J call may not be correct, given that the DNA end is closer to TRBJ2-5. CDR3 length: 15 amino acids. CDR3 sequence (DNA): TGTACCAGCAGTTTCAGACGGACAGGGCGGGAGACCCAGTACTTC. Translating gives CTSSFRRTGRETQYF.

This clonotype was counted only a few times. The chain couples TRBV9 to TRBJ2-7; D possibly corresponds to TRBD2 (7 bases). Germline CDR1 is SGDLS and CDR2 is YYNGEE. CDR3 size: 14 residues. V dropped 3 bases and J dropped 0 bases, with 10 bases sitting between them. The CDR3 here is CASSEGGISYEQYF. In nucleotides, the CDR3 is TGTGCCAGCAGCGAGGGGGGGATCTCCTACGAGCAGTACTTC.

As for this clonotype: A much larger clone lies a single base off, so this may be a read error. The chain carries TRBV20-1 and TRBJ1-4, with 10 nucleotides matching TRBD1. The CDR3 is 17 amino acids. Germline V gene lookup returns CDR1 DFQATT and CDR2 SNEGSKA (reference sequence). The CDR3 spells CSARDPGQGSANEKRFF. CDR3 coding DNA: TGCAGTGCTAGAGACCCGGGACAGGGGTCCGCTAATGAAAAACGGTTTTTT.

This clonotype was observed at least ten times. This sequence joins TRBV4-3 and TRBJ2-1, with D possibly matching TRBD1 (6 bases). Germline V gene data show CDR1 as LGHNA and CDR2 as YSLEER. The V gene lost 4 bases and the J gene lost 3 bases, with 19 bases spanning the gap. The CDR3 totals 17 residues. CDR3 loop: CASSPSTSGHLYNEQFF. The CDR3 DNA reads TGCGCCAGCAGCCCATCTACCTCGGGACACCTCTACAATGAGCAGTTCTTC.

In its sample, this clonotype was seen many times. The chain uses TRBV19 and TRBJ2-1; 7 bases map to TRBD2. The trim removed 2 bases at V and 6 bases at J, leaving 7 bases unmatched. Germline loops: CDR1 LNHDA, CDR2 SQIVND (reference sequence). The CDR3 covers 15 residues. The CDR3 DNA reads as TGTGCCAGTAGTATAAAGCGGGGCTCGTTCAATGAGCAGTTCTTC. Protein: CASSIKRGSFNEQFF.

On this clonotype: The junction differs from germline at one of its ends, possibly a read error. This chain uses TRBV12-3 or TRBV12-4 with TRBJ1-6; D is possibly TRBD1 (5 bases). CDR3 size: 14 residues. The chain's CDR3 is CASSLGDGGSPPHF. The CDR3 region has the DNA TGTGCCAGCAGTCTTGGGGACGGGGGATCACCCCCCCACTTT.

This chain uses TRBV21-1 with TRBJ2-2; the table's D gene call, TRBD2, was not cross checked with the DNA. TRBV21-1 is designated a pseudogene. This CDR3 spans 17 amino acids. CDR3 nucleotides: TGTGCCAGCAGCAAAGTGGGCGGGGGGGAATCCACCGGGGAGCTGTTTTTT. This codes for CASSKVGGGESTGELFF.

V usage is TRBV6-1 and J usage is TRBJ1-1; 7 positions agree with TRBD1. The CDR3 sequence is 15 residues long. The germline CDR1 and CDR2 sequences are MNHNS and SASEGT. V shed 1 base and J 3 bases; nucleotides not matched to a gene: 5. The CDR3 sequence is CASSEDAGGYTEAFF. The DNA for the CDR3 is TGTGCCAGCAGTGAAGATGCAGGGGGGTACACTGAAGCTTTCTTT.

This clonotype was recorded once. One end of the junction varies from germline; a read error may be responsible. This chain uses TRBV7-8 with TRBJ2-1; D is ambiguous. This CDR3 region has 14 residues. Germline V gene sequence: CDR1 SGHVS, CDR2 FQNEAQ. Here the CDR3 DNA reads TGTGCCGGCAGCTTGCCGCTCGTCTACAATGAGCAGTTCTTC. It yields the protein CAGSLPLVYNEQFF.

This clonotype was observed a handful of times. One base away lies a much larger clone, so this may be a sequencing read error. The chain is built from TRBV4-1 and TRBJ2-6; the match to TRBD1 covers 8 bases. This CDR3 contains 15 residues. The V gene's germline CDR1 is MGHRA and CDR2 YSYEKL. In nucleotides, the CDR3 is TGCGCCAGCAGCCAGGACAGGGCTGGGGCCGACGTCCTGACTTTC. Translating gives CASSQDRAGADVLTF.

The gene calls are TRBV10-3 and TRBJ1-1; 7 nucleotides line up with TRBD1. The junction had 3 bases not matched to a gene; V was cut back by 10 bases and J by 1 base. Germline V gene data show CDR1 as ENHRY and CDR2 as SYGVKD. This CDR3 is 12 amino acids long. The CDR3: CATRQGNTEAFF. CDR3 nucleotides: TGTGCCACCCGACAGGGGAACACTGAAGCTTTCTTT.

Points on this clonotype: A much larger clone lies one base from this, so it may be a read error. The CDR3 spells CTSSFVDSRGEQYF. As DNA, the CDR3 is TGTACCAGCAGCTTCGTCGATTCTAGGGGGGAGCAGTACTTC. The chain recombines TRBV11-2 with TRBJ2-7, with a weak D call TRBD1 (6 bases). The CDR3 sequence is 14 residues long. Germline assignment: CDR1 SGHAT and CDR2 FQNNGV.

The table lists this clonotype with many counts. This rearrangement joins TRBV18 to TRBJ2-3; D is unclear. The V gene lost 2 bases and the J gene lost 1 base, with 7 bases spanning the gap. CDR3 length: 14 residues. The germline CDR1 and CDR2 sequences are KGHSH and LQKENI. This CDR3 is CASSPATRTDTQYF. The CDR3 DNA sequence: TGTGCCAGCTCACCAGCCACCCGCACAGATACGCAGTATTTT.

This chain uses TRBV6-5 with TRBJ2-5; 13 bases align to TRBD2. Germline assignment: CDR1 MNHEY and CDR2 SVGAGI. The trim removed 9 bases at V and 6 bases at J, leaving 7 bases unmatched. The CDR3 is 14 residues long. The CDR3 DNA is TGTGCCAGTTTTGGACTAGCGGGGGACAAGACCCAGTACTTC. Amino acids: CASFGLAGDKTQYF.

In regard to this clonotype: A much larger clone sits a single nucleotide away, making a read error possible. V and J are TRBV12-3 or TRBV12-4 and TRBJ1-1; 8 nucleotides align to TRBD1. This CDR3 has 13 amino acids. Trimming removed 6 bases from V and 7 bases from J; junction bases left unmatched: 7. The CDR3: CASSPQGGGEAFF. Here the CDR3 DNA reads TGTGCCAGCAGCCCACAGGGGGGGGGTGAAGCTTTCTTT.

V is TRBV7-3 and J is TRBJ2-4; D tentatively fits TRBD1 or TRBD2 (5 bases each). CDR3 length: 15 residues. V lost 4 bases and J lost 13, with 23 bases in between. From germline, CDR1 is SGHTA and CDR2 FQGTGA. CDR3 DNA sequence: TGTGCCAGCAGCTCCGGGACGGCCGGCTACAATGAGCAGTACTTC. It translates to CASSSGTAGYNEQYF.

The V and J genes are TRBV6-5 and TRBJ1-4, with TRBD1 identical over 8 bases. The CDR3 loop spans 16 amino acids. Germline lookup yields CDR1 MNHEY and CDR2 SVGAGI. Trimming cost V 5 bases and J 4 bases; bases outside gene matches: 9. The CDR3 here is CASSRTGNGFNEKLFF. The CDR3 DNA sequence: TGTGCCAGCAGTAGGACAGGGAACGGCTTTAATGAAAAACTGTTTTTT.

This clonotype was observed a few times. The chain carries TRBV7-2 and TRBJ2-5; D might be TRBD1 (6 bases). The CDR3 sequence is 15 residues long. In germline, CDR1 is SGHTA, CDR2 FQGNSA. Trimming took 6 bases from V and 0 from J, leaving 14 bases between them. CDR3 nucleotide sequence: TGTGCCAGCAGGGGGGCTAGCCGTTACCAAGAGACCCAGTACTTC. The encoded protein is CASRGASRYQETQYF.

In this sample, this clonotype turned up many times. The V gene is TRBV4-3, the J gene TRBJ2-1, with D uncertain. V was cut by 0 bases and J by 9 bases, with 9 bases left in between. CDR1 and CDR2 (germline): LGHNA, YSLEER. The CDR3 is 13 amino acids. The CDR3: CASSQDPRIEQFF. The CDR3 region has the DNA TGCGCCAGCAGCCAAGATCCTCGTATTGAGCAGTTCTTC.

In this sample, this clonotype turned up many times. This chain links TRBV7-3 with TRBJ2-5; the D call may be TRBD1 or TRBD2 (5 bases each). CDR3 length: 13 amino acids. Trimming took off 0 bases at V and 7 bases at J, with 9 bases between the two ends. Looked up from germline, CDR1 is SGHTA and CDR2 is FQGTGA. In nucleotides, the CDR3 is TGTGCCAGCAGCTTAACGGGGGTGGGGACCCAGTACTTC. Translated, it gives CASSLTGVGTQYF.

J is TRBJ2-3 and V is TRBV7-9; either TRBD1 or TRBD2 may supply D (5 bases each). V was shortened by 5 bases and J by 2 bases, with 17 bases between the two germline ends. CDR3 length: 16 residues. CDR1 SEHNR and CDR2 FQNEAQ come from the germline V gene (reference sequence). The CDR3 nucleotides read TGTGCCAGCAGCGTCGGGGCTACTGCATTCACAGATACGCAGTATTTT. It codes for CASSVGATAFTDTQYF. The whole variable domain, filled in from reference TRBV7-9 and TRBJ2-3, reads DTGVSQNPRHKITKRGQNVTFRCDPISEHNRLYWYRQTLGQGPEFLTYFQNEAQLEKSRLLSDRFSAERPKGSFSTLEIQRTEQGDSAMYLCASSVGATAFTDTQYFGPGTRLTVL.

The chain is built from TRBV7-2 and TRBJ1-5; TRBD1 might be the D (5 bases). CDR3 size: 14 residues. The germline V gene encodes CDR1 SGHTA and CDR2 FQGNSA. Deletions cut 6 bases from V and 6 bases from J, with 15 bases between. This CDR3 is CASSQQGYGQPQHF. Here the CDR3 DNA reads TGTGCCAGCAGTCAGCAGGGTTATGGTCAGCCCCAGCATTTT.